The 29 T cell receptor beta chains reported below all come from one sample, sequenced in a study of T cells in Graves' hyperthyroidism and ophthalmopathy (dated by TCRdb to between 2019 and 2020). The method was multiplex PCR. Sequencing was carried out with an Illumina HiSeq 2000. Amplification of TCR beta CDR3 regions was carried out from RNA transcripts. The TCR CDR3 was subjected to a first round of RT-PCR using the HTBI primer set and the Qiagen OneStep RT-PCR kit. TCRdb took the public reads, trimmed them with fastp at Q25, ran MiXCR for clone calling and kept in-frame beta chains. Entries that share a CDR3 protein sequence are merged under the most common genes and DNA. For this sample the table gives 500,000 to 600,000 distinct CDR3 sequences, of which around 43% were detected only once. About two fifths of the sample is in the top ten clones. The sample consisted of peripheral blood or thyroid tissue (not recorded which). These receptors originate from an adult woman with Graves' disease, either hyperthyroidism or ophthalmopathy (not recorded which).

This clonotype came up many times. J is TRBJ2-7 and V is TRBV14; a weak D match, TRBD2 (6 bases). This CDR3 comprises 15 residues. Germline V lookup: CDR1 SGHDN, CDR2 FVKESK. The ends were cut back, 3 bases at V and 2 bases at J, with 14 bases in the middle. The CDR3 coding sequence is TGTGCCAGCAGCCACCGGCGGGGCCGTCCCTACGAGCAGTACTTC. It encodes CASSHRRGRPYEQYF.

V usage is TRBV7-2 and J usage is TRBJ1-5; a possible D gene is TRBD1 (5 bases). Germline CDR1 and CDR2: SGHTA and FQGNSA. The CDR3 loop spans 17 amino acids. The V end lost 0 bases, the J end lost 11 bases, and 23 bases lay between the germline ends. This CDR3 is CASSLAGIGTLGGAQHF. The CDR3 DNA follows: TGTGCCAGCAGCTTAGCAGGTATAGGGACTCTCGGGGGTGCCCAGCATTTT.

The CDR3 nucleotides are TGTGCCAGCAGTGAAGCCCCCAGGGAAATGAACACTGAAGCTTTCTTT. Translating gives CASSEAPREMNTEAFF. The V call is TRBV2, the J call TRBJ1-1, with D possibly matching TRBD1 (5 bases). CDR1 and CDR2 from the germline V gene are SNHLY and FYNNEI. This CDR3 spans 16 amino acids. Deletions cut 0 bases from V and 0 bases from J, with 11 bases between.

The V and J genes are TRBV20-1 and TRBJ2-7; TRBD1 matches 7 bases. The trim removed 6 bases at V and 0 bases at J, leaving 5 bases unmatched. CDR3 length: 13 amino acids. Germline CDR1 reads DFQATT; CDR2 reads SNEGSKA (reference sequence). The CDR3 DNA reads TGCAGTGCCGTGGGACAGAACTCCTACGAGCAGTACTTC. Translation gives CSAVGQNSYEQYF.

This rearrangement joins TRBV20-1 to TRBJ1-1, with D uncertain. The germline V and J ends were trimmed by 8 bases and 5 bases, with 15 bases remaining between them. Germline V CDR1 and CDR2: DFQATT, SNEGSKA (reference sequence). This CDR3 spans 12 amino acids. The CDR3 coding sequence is TGCAGTACGGAGGGAGTTAGGACTGAAGCTTTCTTT. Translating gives CSTEGVRTEAFF.

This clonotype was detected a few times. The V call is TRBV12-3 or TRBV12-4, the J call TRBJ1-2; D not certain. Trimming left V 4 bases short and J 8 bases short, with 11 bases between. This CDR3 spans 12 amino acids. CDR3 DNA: TGTGCCAGCAGTTCGGGAGCGGGGGGCTACACCTTC. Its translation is CASSSGAGGYTF.

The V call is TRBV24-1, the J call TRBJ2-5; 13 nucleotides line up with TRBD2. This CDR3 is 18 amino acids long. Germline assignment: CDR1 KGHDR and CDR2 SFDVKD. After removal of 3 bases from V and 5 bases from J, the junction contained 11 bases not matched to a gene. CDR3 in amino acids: CATSDARTSGSPLETQYF. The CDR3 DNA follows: TGTGCCACCAGTGATGCCCGGACTAGCGGGAGCCCCTTGGAGACCCAGTACTTC.

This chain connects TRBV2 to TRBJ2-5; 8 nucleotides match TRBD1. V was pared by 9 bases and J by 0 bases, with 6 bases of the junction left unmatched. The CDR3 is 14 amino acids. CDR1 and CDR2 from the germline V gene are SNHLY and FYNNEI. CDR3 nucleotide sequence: TGTGCCAGACGAACAGGGGGATACCAAGAGACCCAGTACTTC. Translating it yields CARRTGGYQETQYF. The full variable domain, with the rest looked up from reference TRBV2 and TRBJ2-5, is EPEVTQTPSHQVTQMGQEVILRCVPISNHLYFYWYRQILGQKVEFLVSFYNNEISEKSEIFDDQFSVERPDGSNFTLKIRSTKLEDSAMYFCARRTGGYQETQYFGPGTRLLVL.

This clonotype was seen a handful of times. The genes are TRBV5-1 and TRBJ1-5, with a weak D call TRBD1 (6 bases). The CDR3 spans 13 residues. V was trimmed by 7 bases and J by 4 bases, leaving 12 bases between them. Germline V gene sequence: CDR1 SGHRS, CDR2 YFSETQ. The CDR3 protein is CASLRGKNQPQHF. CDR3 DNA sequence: TGCGCCAGCTTGAGGGGGAAGAATCAGCCCCAGCATTTT.

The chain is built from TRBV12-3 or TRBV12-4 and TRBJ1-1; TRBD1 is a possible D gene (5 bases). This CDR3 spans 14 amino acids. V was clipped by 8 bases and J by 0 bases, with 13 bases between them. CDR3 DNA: TGTGCCAGCGATCTGGGGGGGTTGAACACTGAAGCTTTCTTT. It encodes CASDLGGLNTEAFF.

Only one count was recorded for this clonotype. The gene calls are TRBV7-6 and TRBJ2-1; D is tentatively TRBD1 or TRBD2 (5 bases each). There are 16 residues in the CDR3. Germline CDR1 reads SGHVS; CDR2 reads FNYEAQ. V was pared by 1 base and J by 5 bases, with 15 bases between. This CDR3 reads CASSLDRGPYNNEQFF. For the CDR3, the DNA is TGTGCCAGCAGCTTAGATCGGGGACCGTACAACAATGAGCAGTTCTTC.

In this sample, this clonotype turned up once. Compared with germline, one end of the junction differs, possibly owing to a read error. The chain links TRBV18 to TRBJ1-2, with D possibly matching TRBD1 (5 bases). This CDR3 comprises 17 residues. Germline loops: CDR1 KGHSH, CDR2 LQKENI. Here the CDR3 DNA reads TGTCCCAGCTCACCCTCACCGAGAGGGACTTATAACTATGGCTACACCTTC. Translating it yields CPSSPSPRGTYNYGYTF. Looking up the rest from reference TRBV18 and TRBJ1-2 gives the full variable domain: NAGVMQNPRHLVRRRGQEARLRCSPMKGHSHVYWYRQLPEEGLKFMVYLQKENIIDESGMPKERFSAEFPKEGPSILRIQQVVRGDSAAYFCPSSPSPRGTYNYGYTFGSGTRLTVV.

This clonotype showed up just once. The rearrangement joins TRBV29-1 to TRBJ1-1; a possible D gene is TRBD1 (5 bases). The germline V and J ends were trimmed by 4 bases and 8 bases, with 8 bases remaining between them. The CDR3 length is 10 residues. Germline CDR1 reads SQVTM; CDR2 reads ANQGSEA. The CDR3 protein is CSVGGDEAFF. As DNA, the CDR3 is TGCAGCGTTGGGGGGGACGAAGCTTTCTTT.

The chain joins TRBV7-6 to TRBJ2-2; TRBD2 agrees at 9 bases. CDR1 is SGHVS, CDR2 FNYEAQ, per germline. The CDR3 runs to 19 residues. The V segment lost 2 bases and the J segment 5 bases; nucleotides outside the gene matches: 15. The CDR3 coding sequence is TGTGCCAGCAGCTTATCCCCTTCAGCGGGAGGTCTGTTTACCGGGGAGCTGTTTTTT. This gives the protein CASSLSPSAGGLFTGELFF.

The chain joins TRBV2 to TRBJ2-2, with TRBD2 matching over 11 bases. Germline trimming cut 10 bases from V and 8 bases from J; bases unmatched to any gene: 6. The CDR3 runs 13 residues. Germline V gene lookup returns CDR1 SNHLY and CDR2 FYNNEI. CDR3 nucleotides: TGTGCCACTACTAGCGGGAGATCGGGGGAGCTGTTTTTT. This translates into CATTSGRSGELFF.

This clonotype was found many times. CDR3 nucleotide sequence: TGTGCCAGCAGCTTAGCGGGACAGGGGGTTACTGAAGCTTTCTTT. Protein: CASSLAGQGVTEAFF. The chain couples TRBV7-8 to TRBJ1-1; 11 bases map to TRBD1. Germline V gene lookup returns CDR1 SGHVS and CDR2 FQNEAQ. V was clipped by 0 bases and J by 5 bases; unmatched bases: 2. The CDR3 totals 15 residues.

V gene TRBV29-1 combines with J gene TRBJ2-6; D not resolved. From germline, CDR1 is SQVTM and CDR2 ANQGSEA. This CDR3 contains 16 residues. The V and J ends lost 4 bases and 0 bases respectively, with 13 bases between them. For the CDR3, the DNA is TGCAGCGTTGGAAAGATTACGTCCTCTGGGGCCAACGTCCTGACTTTC. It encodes CSVGKITSSGANVLTF.

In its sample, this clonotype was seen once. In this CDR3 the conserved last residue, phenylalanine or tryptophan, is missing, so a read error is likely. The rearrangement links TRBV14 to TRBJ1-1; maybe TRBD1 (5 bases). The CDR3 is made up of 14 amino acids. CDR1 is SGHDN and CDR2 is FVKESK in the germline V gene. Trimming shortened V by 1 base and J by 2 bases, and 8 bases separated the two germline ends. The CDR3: CASSQARDNTEAFL. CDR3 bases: TGTGCCAGCAGCCAAGCCAGGGATAACACTGAAGCTTTCCTT.

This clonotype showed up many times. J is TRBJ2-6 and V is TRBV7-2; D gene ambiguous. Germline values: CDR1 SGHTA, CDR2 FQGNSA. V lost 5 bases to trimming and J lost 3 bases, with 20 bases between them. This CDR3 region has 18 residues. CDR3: CASSLRRNRLVGANVLTF. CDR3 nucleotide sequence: TGTGCCAGCAGCCTTCGTCGAAACCGCCTGGTTGGGGCCAACGTCCTGACTTTC.

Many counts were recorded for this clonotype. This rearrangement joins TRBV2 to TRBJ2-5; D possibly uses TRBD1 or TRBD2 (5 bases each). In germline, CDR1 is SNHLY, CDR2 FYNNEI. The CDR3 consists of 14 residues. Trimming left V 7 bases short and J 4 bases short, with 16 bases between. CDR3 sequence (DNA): TGTGCCAGCATGTGGGGGAACCAGGGAGAGACCCAGTACTTC. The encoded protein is CASMWGNQGETQYF.

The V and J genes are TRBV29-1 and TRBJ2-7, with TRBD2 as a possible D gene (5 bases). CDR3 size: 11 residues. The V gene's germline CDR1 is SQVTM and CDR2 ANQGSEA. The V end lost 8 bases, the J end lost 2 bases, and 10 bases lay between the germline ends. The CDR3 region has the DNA TGCAGCTCCGGGGAACCCTACGAGCAGTACTTC. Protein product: CSSGEPYEQYF.

DNA for the CDR3: TGTGCCAGCATGCGGGGGGAGGGCACTGAAGCTTTCTTT. Its translation: CASMRGEGTEAFF. V is TRBV7-6 and J is TRBJ1-1; D is possibly TRBD1 (5 bases). The V end was cut by 7 bases, the J end by 4 bases, with 13 bases between. The CDR3 totals 13 residues. Germline loops: CDR1 SGHVS, CDR2 FNYEAQ.

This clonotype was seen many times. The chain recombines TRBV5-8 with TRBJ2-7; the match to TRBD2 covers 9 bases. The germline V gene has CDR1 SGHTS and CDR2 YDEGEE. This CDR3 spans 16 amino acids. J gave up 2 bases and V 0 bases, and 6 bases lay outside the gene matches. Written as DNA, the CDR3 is TGTGCCAGCAGCTTGGTAGCGGGAGCTTCTACCTACGAGCAGTACTTC. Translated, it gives CASSLVAGASTYEQYF. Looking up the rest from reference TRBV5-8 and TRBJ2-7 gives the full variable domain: EAGVTQSPTHLIKTRGQQATLRCSPISGHTSVYWYQQALGLGLQFLLWYDEGEERNRGNFPPRFSGRQFPNYSSELNVNALELEDSALYLCASSLVAGASTYEQYFGPGTRLTVT.

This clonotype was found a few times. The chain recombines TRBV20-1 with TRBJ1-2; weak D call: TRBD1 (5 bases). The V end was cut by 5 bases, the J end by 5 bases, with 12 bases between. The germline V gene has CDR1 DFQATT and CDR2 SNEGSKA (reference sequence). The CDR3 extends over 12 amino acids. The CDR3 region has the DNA TGCAGTGCTCGGGTGACAGAGTATGGCTACACCTTC. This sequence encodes CSARVTEYGYTF.

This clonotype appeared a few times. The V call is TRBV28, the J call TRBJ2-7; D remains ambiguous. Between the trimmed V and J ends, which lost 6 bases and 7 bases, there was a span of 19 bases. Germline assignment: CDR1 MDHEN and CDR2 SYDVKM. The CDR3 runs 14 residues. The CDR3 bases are TGTGCCAGCAGCGTCACGATGGGGAATAGGGAGCAGTACTTC. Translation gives CASSVTMGNREQYF.

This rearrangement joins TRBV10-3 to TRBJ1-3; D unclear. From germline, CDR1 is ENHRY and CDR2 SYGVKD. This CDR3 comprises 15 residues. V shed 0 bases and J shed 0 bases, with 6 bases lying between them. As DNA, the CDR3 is TGTGCCATCAGTGAGTCGGGCCGCTCTGGAAACACCATATATTTT. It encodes CAISESGRSGNTIYF.

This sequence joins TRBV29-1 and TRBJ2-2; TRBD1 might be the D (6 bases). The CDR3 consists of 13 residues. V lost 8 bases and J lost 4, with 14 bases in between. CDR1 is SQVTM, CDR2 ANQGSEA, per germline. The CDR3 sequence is CSTTGSSTGELFF. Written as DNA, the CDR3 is TGCAGCACAACAGGGTCCAGCACCGGGGAGCTGTTTTTT.

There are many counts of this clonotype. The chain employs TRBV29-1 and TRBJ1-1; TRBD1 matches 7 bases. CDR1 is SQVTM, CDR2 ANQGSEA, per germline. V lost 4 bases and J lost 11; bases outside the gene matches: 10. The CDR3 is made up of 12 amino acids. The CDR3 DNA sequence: TGCAGCGTTGGGGACAGCCAGAGTAAGGCTTTCTTT. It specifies CSVGDSQSKAFF.

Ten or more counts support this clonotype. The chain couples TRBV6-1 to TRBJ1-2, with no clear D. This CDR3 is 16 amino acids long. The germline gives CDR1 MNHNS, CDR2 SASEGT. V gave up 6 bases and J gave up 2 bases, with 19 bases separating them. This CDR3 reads CASREITRATNYGYTF. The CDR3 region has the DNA TGTGCCAGCAGAGAAATCACGAGGGCGACGAACTATGGCTACACCTTC.